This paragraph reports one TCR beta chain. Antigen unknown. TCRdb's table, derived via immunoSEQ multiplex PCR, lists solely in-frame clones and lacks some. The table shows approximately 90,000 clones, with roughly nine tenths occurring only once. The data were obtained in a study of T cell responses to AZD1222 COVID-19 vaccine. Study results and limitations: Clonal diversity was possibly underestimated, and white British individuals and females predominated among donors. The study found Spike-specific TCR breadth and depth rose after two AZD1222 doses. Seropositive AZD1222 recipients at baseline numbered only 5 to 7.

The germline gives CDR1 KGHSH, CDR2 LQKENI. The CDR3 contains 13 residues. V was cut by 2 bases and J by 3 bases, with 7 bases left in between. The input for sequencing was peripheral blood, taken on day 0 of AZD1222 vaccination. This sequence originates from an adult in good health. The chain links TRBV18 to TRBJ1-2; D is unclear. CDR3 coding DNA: TGTGCCAGCTCACCAACCGCGTACTATGGCTACACCTTC. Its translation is CASSPTAYYGYTF.